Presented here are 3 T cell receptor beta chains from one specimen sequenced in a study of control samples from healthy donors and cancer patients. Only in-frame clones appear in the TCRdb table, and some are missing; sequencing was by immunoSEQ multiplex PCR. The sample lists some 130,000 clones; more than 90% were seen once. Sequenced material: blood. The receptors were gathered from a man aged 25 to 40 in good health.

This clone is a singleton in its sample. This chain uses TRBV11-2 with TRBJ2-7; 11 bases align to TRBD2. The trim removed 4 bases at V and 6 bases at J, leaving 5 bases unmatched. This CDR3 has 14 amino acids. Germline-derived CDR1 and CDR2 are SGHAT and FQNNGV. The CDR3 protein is CASSSLAGGPEQYF. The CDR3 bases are TGTGCCAGCAGCTCATTAGCGGGAGGGCCCGAGCAGTACTTC. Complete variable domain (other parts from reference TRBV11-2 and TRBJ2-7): EAGVAQSPRYKIIEKRQSVAFWCNPISGHATLYWYQQILGQGPKLLIQFQNNGVVDDSQLPKDRFSAERLKGVDSTLKIQPAKLEDSAVYLCASSSLAGGPEQYFGPGTRLTVT.

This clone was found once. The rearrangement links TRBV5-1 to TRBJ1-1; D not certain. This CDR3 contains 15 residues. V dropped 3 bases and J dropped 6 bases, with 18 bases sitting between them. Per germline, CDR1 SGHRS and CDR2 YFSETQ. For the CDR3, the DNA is TGCGCCAGCAGCTGGACGGTGACACCCAACGCTGAAGCTTTCTTT. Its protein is CASSWTVTPNAEAFF.

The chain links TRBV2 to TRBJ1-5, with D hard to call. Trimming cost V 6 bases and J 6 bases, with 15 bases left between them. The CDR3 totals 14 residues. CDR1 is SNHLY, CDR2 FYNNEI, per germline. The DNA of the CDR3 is TGTGCCAGCAGCGCAACGGCTACGAGTCAGCCCCAGCATTTT. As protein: CASSATATSQPQHF.